The 5 T cell receptor beta chains in this list originate from one sample, sequenced in a study of patients and donors after allogeneic stem cell transplantation. TCRdb used MiXCR to reprocess the RT-PCR reads, holding one entry per CDR3 protein. This table has tens of thousands of distinct CDR3 sequences, around a quarter appearing once. The source material was blood, either unsorted or a sorted T cell fraction (not recorded which). These receptors came from a human donor who was either an allogeneic HSCT recipient or a stem cell or donor lymphocyte infusion donor (not recorded which). It is not recorded whose cells these are; they may come from a transplant donor.

V and J are TRBV6-1 and TRBJ1-1; D uncertain. V lost 8 bases and J lost 0, with 13 bases in between. Germline CDR1 reads MNHNS; CDR2 reads SASEGT. The CDR3 sequence is 14 residues long. The CDR3 coding sequence is TGTGCCAGCGCACCCTCGTGGGTGAACACTGAAGCTTTCTTT. This gives the protein CASAPSWVNTEAFF.

The rearrangement uses TRBV5-1 and TRBJ2-5; no definite D call. V lost 0 bases to trimming and J lost 5 bases, with 11 bases between them. Germline V gene data show CDR1 as SGHRS and CDR2 as YFSETQ. This CDR3 is 14 amino acids long. CDR3: CASSLGGFDETQYF. Here the CDR3 DNA reads TGCGCCAGCAGCTTGGGAGGATTTGATGAGACCCAGTACTTC.

This clonotype was detected only a few times. The CDR3 protein is CASSFRGSDTQYF. The DNA of the CDR3 is TGTGCCAGCAGCTTCCGGGGTTCAGATACGCAGTATTTT. This chain uses TRBV7-2 with TRBJ2-3, with D possibly TRBD2 on 5 matching bases. In germline, CDR1 is SGHTA, CDR2 FQGNSA. The V and J ends lost 3 bases and 4 bases respectively, with 8 bases between them. CDR3 length: 13 amino acids.

The rearrangement joins TRBV29-1 to TRBJ2-7; D remains unclear. This CDR3 comprises 11 residues. V gave up 0 bases and J gave up 6 bases, with 6 bases separating them. The germline gives CDR1 SQVTM, CDR2 ANQGSEA. The CDR3 spells CSVEDRVEQYF. DNA of the CDR3: TGCAGCGTTGAAGATCGGGTCGAGCAGTACTTC.

The rearrangement uses TRBV27 and TRBJ2-6; D ambiguous. There are 12 residues in the CDR3. Germline lookup yields CDR1 MNHEY and CDR2 SMNVEV (reference sequence). V was shortened by 6 bases and J by 13 bases, with 13 bases between the two germline ends. CDR3 in DNA: TGTGCCAGCAGAGCCCCAGTGGGTGTCCTGACTTTC. It yields the protein CASRAPVGVLTF.